The 9 T cell receptor beta chains below were found in one sample sequenced in a study of CD4 T cell repertoires in COVID-19. Here immunoSEQ multiplex PCR was the method, and the copy in TCRdb shows in-frame clones only, minus some. This sample carries about 25,000 clones, 93% of them seen once, and the ten largest clones take around 0.66%. These memory T cells were uncultured and sequenced directly after ex vivo isolation. The sample consisted of circulating follicular helper CD4+ T cells (cTfh) from blood, taken before the COVID-19 pandemic. The origin of the receptors is a human donor who had COVID-19.

This chain connects TRBV27 to TRBJ2-2, with a possible D match to TRBD2 (6 bases). Trimming cost V 5 bases and J 8 bases, with 15 bases left between them. Germline V gives CDR1 MNHEY, CDR2 SMNVEV (reference sequence). The CDR3 contains 14 residues. The CDR3 protein is CASSPRTTLGELFF. The CDR3 nucleotides are TGTGCCAGCAGTCCGCGGACTACTTTGGGGGAGCTGTTTTTT.

The V call is TRBV19, the J call TRBJ1-5; the D is unclear. Trimming shortened V by 5 bases and J by 7 bases, and 18 bases separated the two germline ends. The CDR3 is 15 residues long. Germline CDR1 reads LNHDA; CDR2 reads SQIVND (reference sequence). The CDR3 region has the DNA TGTGCCAGTAGTGGCAGTGGAGTGGCCCAACAGCCCCAGCATTTT. Amino acid sequence: CASSGSGVAQQPQHF.

This chain uses TRBV6-5 with TRBJ2-3; TRBD2 agrees at 8 bases. CDR1 and CDR2 (germline): MNHEY, SVGAGI. The CDR3 runs to 13 residues. The junction had 4 bases not matched to a gene; V was cut back by 9 bases and J by 2 bases. CDR3 bases: TGTGCCAGTAGCGGGATACTCACAGATACGCAGTATTTT. Its translation is CASSGILTDTQYF.

The CDR3 DNA follows: TGTGCCAGCAGCTCTTTCGGGGGTAGGGGCATCACCGGGGAGCTGTTTTTT. Encoded protein: CASSSFGGRGITGELFF. The chain links TRBV11-3 to TRBJ2-2; possible D gene TRBD2, 6 bases. The CDR3 is 17 residues long. CDR1 SGHNT and CDR2 YENEEA come from the germline V gene. V lost 4 bases and J lost 4, with 19 bases in between.

This chain joins TRBV27 and TRBJ1-2; D may be TRBD1 (6 bases). CDR1 MNHEY and CDR2 SMNVEV come from the germline V gene (reference sequence). The CDR3 loop spans 17 amino acids. The ends were cut back, 3 bases at V and 6 bases at J, with 23 bases in the middle. CDR3 protein: CASSLKNPKQGVDGYTF. CDR3 bases: TGTGCCAGCAGTTTGAAGAACCCTAAACAGGGAGTCGATGGCTACACCTTC.

The chain is built from TRBV6-1 and TRBJ1-1, with 9 bases lining up with TRBD1. V lost 7 bases, J lost 2 bases, and 5 bases stayed unmatched. CDR1 and CDR2 (germline): MNHNS, SASEGT. The length of the CDR3 is 14 residues. The CDR3 bases are TGTGCCAGCAAGAAGGGACAGGGCAACACTGAAGCTTTCTTT. It specifies CASKKGQGNTEAFF.

The rearrangement joins TRBV6-6 to TRBJ1-2, with 9 bases aligning to TRBD1. Germline CDR1 reads MNHNY; CDR2 reads SVGAGI (reference sequence). This CDR3 comprises 13 residues. After removal of 6 bases from V and 8 bases from J, the junction contained 7 bases not matched to a gene. CDR3 protein: CASSPGQGWGYTF. In DNA, the CDR3 is TGTGCCAGCAGCCCCGGACAGGGGTGGGGCTACACCTTC.

For this clone: A junction boundary mismatches the germline segment, possibly from a read error. This sample also contains other DNA sequences that code for the same CDR3. CDR3 in amino acids: CASSLAGTANSPLHF. The CDR3 DNA is TGCGCCAGCAGCTTAGCCGGGACAGCTAATTCCCCCCTCCACTTT. The chain uses TRBV5-1 and TRBJ1-6, with 7 bases identical to TRBD1. The CDR3 consists of 15 residues. Germline V gene data show CDR1 as SGHRS and CDR2 as YFSETQ.

This chain connects TRBV5-1 to TRBJ2-1, with 12 bases aligning to TRBD2. CDR3 length: 15 residues. In germline, CDR1 is SGHRS, CDR2 YFSETQ. V lost 5 bases, J lost 5 bases, and 5 bases stayed unmatched. CDR3 bases: TGCGCCAGCAGATTAGGACTAGCGGGAAACAATGAGCAGTTCTTC. It yields the protein CASRLGLAGNNEQFF. Looking up the rest from reference TRBV5-1 and TRBJ2-1 gives the full variable domain: KAGVTQTPRYLIKTRGQQVTLSCSPISGHRSVSWYQQTPGQGLQFLFEYFSETQRNKGNFPGRFSGRQFSNSRSEMNVSTLELGDSALYLCASRLGLAGNNEQFFGPGTRLTVL.